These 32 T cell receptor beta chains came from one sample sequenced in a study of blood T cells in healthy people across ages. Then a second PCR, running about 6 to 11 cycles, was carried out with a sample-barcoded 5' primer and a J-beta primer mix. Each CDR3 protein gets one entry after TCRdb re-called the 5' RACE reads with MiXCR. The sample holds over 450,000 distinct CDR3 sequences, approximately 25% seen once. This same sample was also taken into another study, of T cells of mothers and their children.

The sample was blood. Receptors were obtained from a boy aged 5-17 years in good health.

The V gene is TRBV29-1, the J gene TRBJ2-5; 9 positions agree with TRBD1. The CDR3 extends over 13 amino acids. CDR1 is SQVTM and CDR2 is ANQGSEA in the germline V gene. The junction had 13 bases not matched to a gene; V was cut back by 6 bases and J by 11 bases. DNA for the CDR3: TGCAGCGTGAGATGGGGACAGGGCAGTGAGCAGTACTTC. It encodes CSVRWGQGSEQYF.

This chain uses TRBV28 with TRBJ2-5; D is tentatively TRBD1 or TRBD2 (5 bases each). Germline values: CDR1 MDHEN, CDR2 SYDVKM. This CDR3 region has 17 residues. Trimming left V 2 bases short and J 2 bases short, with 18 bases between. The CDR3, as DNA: TGTGCCAGCAGTTTAATCCTTGAGGGGTCCGAACAAGAGACCCAGTACTTC. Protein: CASSLILEGSEQETQYF.

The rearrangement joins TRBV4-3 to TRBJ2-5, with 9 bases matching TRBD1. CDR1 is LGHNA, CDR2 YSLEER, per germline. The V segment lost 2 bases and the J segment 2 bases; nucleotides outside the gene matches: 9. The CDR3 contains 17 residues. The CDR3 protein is CASSQNGPGQGQETQYF. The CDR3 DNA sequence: TGCGCCAGCAGCCAAAACGGGCCGGGACAGGGTCAAGAGACCCAGTACTTC.

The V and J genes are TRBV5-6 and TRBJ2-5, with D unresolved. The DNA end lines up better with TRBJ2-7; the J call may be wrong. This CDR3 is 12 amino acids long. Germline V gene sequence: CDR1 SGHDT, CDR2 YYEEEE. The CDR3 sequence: CASSLYGNEQYF. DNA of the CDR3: TGTGCCAGCAGCTTGTACGGAAACGAGCAGTACTTC.

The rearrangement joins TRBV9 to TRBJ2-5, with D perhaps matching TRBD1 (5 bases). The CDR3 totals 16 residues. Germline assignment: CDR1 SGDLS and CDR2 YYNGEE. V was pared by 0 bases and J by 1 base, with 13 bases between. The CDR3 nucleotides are TGTGCCAGCAGCGTAGCGTCCAGGGCGACCCAAGAGACCCAGTACTTC. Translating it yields CASSVASRATQETQYF.

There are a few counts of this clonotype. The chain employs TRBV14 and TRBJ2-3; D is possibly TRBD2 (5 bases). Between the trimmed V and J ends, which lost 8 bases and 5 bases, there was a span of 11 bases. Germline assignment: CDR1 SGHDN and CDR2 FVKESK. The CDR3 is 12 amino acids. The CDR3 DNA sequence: TGTGCCAGCTCCGTCAGCGGAGATACGCAGTATTTT. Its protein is CASSVSGDTQYF.

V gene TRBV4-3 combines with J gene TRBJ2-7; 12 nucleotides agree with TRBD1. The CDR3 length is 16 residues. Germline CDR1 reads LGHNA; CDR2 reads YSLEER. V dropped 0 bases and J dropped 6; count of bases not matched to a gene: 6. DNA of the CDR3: TGCGCCAGCAGCCAAGAGTCCGGGACAGGGGGCGCCGAGCAGTACTTC. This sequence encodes CASSQESGTGGAEQYF.

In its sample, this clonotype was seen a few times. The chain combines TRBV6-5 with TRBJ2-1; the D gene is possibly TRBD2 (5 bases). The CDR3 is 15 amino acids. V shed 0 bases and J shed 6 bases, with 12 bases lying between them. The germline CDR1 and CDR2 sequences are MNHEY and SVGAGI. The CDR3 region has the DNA TGTGCCAGCAGTTACTCGGTCGGGATCGGCAATGAGCAGTTCTTC. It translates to CASSYSVGIGNEQFF.

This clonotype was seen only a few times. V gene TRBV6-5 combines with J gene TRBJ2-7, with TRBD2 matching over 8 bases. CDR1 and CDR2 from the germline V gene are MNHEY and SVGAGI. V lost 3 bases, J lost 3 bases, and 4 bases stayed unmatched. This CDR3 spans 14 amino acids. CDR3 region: CASSYAGGVYEQYF. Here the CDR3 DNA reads TGTGCCAGCAGTTATGCCGGGGGGGTCTACGAGCAGTACTTC.

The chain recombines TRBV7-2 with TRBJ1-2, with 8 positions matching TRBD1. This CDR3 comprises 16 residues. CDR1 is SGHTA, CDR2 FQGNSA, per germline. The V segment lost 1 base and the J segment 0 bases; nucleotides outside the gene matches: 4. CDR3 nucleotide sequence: TGTGCCAGCAGCTTAGGGACGGACAGGGCTAACTATGGCTACACCTTC. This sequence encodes CASSLGTDRANYGYTF.

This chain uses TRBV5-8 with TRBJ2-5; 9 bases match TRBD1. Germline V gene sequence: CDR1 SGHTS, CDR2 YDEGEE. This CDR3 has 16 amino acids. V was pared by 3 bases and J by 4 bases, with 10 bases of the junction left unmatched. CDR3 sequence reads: CASSSGTGTLRETQYF. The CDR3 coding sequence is TGTGCCAGCAGCTCCGGGACAGGGACGTTGCGAGAGACCCAGTACTTC.

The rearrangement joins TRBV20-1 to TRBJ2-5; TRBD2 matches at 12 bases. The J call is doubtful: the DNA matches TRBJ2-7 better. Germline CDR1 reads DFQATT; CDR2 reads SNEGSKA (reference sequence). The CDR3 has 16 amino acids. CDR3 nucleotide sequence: TGCAGTGCCCCTGCCTACTCGACTAGCGGGAGCTACGAGCAGTACTTC. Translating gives CSAPAYSTSGSYEQYF.

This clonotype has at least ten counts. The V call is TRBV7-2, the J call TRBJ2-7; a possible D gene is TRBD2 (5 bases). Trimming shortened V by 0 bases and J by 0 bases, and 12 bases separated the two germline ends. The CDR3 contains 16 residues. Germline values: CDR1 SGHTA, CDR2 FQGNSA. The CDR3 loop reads CASSLALRGRSYEQYF. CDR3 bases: TGTGCCAGCAGCTTAGCGTTGCGAGGGCGCTCCTACGAGCAGTACTTC.

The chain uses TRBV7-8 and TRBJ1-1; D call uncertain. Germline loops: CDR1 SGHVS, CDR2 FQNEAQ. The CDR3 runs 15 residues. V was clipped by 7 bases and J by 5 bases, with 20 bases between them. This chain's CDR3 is CASNELKPKGTEAFF. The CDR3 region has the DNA TGTGCCAGCAACGAACTCAAACCCAAGGGAACTGAAGCTTTCTTT. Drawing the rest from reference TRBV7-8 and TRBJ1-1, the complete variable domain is GAGVSQSPRYKVAKRGQDVALRCDPISGHVSLFWYQQALGQGPEFLTYFQNEAQLDKSGLPSDRFFAERPEGSVSTLKIQRTQQEDSAVYLCASNELKPKGTEAFFGQGTRLTVV.

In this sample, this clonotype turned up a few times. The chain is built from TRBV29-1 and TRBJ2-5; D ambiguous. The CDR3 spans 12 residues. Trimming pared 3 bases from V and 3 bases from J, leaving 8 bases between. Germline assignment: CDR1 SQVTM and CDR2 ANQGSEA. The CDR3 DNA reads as TGCAGCGTTGAGGGTAGGGAAGAGACCCAGTACTTC. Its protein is CSVEGREETQYF.

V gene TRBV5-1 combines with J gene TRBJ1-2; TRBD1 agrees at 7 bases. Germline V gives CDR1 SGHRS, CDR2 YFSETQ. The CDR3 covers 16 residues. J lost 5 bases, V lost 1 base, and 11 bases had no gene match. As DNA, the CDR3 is TGCGCCAGCAGCTTGACCTCGGGACAGACAATGTATGGCTACACCTTC. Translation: CASSLTSGQTMYGYTF.

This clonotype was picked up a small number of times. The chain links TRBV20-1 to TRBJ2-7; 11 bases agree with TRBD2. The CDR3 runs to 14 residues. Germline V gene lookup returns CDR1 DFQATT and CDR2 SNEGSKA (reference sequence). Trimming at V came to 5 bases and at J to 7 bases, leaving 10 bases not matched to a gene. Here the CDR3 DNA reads TGCAGTGCTGGCTATAGCGGGAGGGCCGGTGAGCAGTACTTC. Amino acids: CSAGYSGRAGEQYF.

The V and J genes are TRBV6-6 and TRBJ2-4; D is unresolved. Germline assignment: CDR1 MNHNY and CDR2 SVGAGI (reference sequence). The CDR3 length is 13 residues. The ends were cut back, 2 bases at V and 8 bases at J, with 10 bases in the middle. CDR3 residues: CASSYTNRDIQYF. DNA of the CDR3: TGTGCCAGCAGTTACACCAATCGAGACATTCAGTACTTC.

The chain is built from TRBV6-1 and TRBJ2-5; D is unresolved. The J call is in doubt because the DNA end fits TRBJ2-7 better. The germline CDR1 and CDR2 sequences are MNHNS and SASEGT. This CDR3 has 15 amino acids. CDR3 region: CASSEASAVSYEQYF. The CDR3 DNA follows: TGTGCCAGCAGTGAAGCATCGGCGGTCTCCTACGAGCAGTACTTC.

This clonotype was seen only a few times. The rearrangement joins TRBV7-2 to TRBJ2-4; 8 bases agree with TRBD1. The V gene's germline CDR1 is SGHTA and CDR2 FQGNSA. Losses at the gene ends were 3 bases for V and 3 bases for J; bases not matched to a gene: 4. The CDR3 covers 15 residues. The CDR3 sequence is CASSLDRVGKNIQYF. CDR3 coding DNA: TGTGCCAGCAGCTTGGACAGGGTTGGCAAAAACATTCAGTACTTC.

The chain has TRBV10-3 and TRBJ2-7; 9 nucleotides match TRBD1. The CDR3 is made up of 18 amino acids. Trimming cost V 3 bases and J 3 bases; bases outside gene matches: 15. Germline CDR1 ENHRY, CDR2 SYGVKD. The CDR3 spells CAISDPLAGQGNRYEQYV. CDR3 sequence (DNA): TGTGCCATCAGTGACCCCCTTGCGGGACAGGGTAATCGCTACGAGCAGTACGTC.

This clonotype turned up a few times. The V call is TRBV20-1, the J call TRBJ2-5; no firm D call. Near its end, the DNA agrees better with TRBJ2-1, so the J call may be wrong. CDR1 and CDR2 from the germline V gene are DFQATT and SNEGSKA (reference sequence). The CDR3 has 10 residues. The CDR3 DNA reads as TGCAGTGCTAGAGGGGATGAGCAGTTCTTC. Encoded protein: CSARGDEQFF.

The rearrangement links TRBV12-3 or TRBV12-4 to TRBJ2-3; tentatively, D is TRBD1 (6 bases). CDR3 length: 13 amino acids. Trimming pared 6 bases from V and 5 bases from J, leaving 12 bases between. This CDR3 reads CASRYTGLDTQYF. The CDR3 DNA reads TGTGCCAGCAGGTATACAGGGTTAGATACGCAGTATTTT.

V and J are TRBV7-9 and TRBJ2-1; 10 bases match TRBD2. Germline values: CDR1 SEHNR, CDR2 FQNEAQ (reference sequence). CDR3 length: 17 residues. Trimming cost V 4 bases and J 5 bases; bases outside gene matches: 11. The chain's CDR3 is CASSSWRGLAPDNEQFF. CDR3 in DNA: TGTGCCAGCAGCTCATGGAGGGGACTAGCGCCAGACAATGAGCAGTTCTTC.

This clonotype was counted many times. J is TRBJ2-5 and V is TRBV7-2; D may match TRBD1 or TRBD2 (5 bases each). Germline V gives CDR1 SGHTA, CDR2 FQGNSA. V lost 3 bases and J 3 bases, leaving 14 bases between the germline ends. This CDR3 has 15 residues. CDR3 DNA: TGTGCCAGCAGCTTTCCCGGGACGCAAGAAGAGACCCAGTACTTC. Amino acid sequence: CASSFPGTQEETQYF.

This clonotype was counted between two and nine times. The CDR3 region is CSASRAASEQFF. CDR3 bases: TGCAGTGCTAGTCGAGCAGCAAGTGAGCAGTTCTTC. The chain uses TRBV20-1 and TRBJ2-5; D unresolved. Matching the DNA end better, TRBJ2-1 makes the J call doubtful. This CDR3 contains 12 residues. Germline V gene data show CDR1 as DFQATT and CDR2 as SNEGSKA (reference sequence).

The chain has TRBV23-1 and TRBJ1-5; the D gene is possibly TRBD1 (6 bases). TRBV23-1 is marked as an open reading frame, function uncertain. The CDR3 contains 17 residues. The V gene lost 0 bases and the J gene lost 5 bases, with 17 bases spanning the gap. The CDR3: CASSQSHLAGAYQPQHF. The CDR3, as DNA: TGCGCCAGCAGTCAATCGCATTTGGCAGGGGCTTATCAGCCCCAGCATTTT.

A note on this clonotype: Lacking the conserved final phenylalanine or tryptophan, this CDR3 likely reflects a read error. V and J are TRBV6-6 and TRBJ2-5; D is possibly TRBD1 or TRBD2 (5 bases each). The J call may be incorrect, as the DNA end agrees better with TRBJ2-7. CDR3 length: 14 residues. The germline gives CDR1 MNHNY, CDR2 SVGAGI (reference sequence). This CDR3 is CASSGDGISYEQYL. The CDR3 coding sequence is TGTGCCAGCAGTGGGGACGGGATATCCTACGAGCAGTACTTG.

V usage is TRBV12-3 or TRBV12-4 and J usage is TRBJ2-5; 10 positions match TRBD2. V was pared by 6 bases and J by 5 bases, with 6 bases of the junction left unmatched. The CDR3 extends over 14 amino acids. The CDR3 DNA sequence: TGTGCCAGCAGGCTTGGGACTAGCGTTGAGACCCAGTACTTC. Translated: CASRLGTSVETQYF.

The CDR3 DNA reads TGTGCCAGCAGCTTAGAGTCCAGGGGACGCTCCTACGAGCAGTACTTC. The encoded protein is CASSLESRGRSYEQYF. The chain is built from TRBV7-2 and TRBJ2-7, with D perhaps TRBD1 (6 bases). Germline V gene lookup returns CDR1 SGHTA and CDR2 FQGNSA. The germline V and J ends were trimmed by 1 base and 0 bases, with 13 bases remaining between them. The CDR3 covers 16 residues.

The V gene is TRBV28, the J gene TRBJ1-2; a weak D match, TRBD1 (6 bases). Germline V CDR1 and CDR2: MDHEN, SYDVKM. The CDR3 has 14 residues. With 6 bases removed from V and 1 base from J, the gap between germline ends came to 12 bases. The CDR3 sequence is CASSPGQSNYGYTF. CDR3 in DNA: TGTGCCAGCAGCCCGGGACAAAGTAACTATGGCTACACCTTC.

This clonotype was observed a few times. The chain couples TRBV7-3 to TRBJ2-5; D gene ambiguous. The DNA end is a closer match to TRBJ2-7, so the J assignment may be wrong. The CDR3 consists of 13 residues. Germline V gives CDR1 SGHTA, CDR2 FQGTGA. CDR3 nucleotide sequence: TGTGCCAGCAGCCCGACGCGCTCCTACGAGCAGTACTTC. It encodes CASSPTRSYEQYF.